The source of this T cell receptor beta chain is a study of cytomegalovirus exposure and HLA in healthy donors. Study background: Of around 400 genotyped donors, roughly 81% grouped in the Caucasian-associated ancestry cluster.

The germline CDR1 and CDR2 sequences are MNHEY and SVGAGI. The CDR3 runs 13 residues. Trimming stripped 0 bases from V and 12 bases from J, with 12 bases between. For this clone: Its target is not known.

A multiplex PCR was run with 60 Vbeta primers and 13 Jbeta primers. Some clones are missing from TCRdb's copy, which holds only in-frame ones; the method was immunoSEQ multiplex PCR. The sample gives roughly 120,000 clones, roughly 87% of which show up once; roughly 1.5% is in the top ten. The study's findings and limits: A cluster of highly shared sequence variants was likely a sequencing artifact. Exclusion as indistinguishable affected some V segments, including TRBV6-2 and TRBV6-3. Further analysis was carried out later, and it showed several of the most significant clusters appearing linked to common viral pathogens.

This receptor was obtained from a woman aged 18-35 years in good health and CMV-seronegative. The specimen was PBMCs. The chain combines TRBV6-5 with TRBJ2-1, with D possibly TRBD2 on 5 matching bases. The CDR3: CASSYSRDAGQFF. As DNA, the CDR3 is TGTGCCAGCAGTTACTCGAGAGACGCGGGGCAGTTCTTC.